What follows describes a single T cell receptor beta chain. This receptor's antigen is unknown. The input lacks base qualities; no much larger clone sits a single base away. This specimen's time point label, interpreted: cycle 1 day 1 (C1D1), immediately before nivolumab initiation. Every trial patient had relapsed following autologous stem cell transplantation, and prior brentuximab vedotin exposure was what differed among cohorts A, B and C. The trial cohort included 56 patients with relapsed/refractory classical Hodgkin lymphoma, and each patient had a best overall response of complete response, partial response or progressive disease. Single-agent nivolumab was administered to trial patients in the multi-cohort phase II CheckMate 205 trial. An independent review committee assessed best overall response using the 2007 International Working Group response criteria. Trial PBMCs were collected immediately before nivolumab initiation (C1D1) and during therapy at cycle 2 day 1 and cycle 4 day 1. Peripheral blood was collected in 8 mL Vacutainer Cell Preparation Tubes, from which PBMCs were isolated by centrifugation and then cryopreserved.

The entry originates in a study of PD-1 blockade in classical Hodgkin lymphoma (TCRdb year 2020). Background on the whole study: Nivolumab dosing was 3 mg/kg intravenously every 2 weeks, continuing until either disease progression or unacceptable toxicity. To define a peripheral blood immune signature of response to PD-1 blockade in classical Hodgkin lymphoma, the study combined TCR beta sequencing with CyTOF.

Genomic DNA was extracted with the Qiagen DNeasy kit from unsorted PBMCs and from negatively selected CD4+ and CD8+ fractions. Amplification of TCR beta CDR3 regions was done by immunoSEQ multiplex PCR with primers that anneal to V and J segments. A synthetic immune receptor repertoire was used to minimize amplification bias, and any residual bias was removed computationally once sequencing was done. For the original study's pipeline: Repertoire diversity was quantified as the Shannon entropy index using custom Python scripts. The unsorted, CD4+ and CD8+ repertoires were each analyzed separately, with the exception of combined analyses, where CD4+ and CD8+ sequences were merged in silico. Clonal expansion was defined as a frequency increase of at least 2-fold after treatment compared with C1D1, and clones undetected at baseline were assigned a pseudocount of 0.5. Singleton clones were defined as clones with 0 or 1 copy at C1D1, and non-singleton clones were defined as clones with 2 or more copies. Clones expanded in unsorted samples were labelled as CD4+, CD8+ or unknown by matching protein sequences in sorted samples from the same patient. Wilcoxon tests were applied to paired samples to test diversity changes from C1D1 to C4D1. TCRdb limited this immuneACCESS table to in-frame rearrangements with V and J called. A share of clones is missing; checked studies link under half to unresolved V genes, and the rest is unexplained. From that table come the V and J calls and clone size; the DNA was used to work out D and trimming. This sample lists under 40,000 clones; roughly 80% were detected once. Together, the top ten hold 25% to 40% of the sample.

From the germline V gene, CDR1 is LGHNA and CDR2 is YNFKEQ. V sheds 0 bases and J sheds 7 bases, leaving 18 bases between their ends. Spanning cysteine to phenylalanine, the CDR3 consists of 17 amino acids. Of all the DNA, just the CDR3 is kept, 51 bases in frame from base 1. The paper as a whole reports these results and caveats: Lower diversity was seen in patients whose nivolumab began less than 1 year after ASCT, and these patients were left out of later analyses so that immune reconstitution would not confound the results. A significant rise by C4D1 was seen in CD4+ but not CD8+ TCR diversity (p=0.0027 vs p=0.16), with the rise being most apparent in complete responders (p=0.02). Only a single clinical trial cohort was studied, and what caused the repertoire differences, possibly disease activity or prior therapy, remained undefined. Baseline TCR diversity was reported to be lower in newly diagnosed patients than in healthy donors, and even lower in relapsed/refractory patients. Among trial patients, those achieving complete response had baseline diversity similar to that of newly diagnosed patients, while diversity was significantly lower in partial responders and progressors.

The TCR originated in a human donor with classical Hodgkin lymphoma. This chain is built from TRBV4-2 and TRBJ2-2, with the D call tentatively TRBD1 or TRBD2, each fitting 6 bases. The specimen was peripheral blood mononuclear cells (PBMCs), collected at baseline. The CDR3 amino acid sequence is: CASSQDHRGVGGGELFF. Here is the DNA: TGTGCCAGCAGCCAAGATCATCGCGGGGTAGGGGGCGGGGAGCTGTTTTTT.